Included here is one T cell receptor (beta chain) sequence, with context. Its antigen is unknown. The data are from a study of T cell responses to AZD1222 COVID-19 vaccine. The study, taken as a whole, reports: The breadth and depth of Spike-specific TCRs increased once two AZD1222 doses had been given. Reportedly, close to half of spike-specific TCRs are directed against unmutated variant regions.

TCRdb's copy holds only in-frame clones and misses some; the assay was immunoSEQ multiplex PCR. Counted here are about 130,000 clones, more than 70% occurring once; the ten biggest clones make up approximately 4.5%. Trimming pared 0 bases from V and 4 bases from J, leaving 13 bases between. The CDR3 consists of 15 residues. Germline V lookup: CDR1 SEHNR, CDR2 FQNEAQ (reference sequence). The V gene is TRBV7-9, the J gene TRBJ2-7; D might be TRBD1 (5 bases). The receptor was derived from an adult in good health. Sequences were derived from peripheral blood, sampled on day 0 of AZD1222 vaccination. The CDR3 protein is CASSLAVGQGYEQYF. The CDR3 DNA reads TGTGCCAGCAGCTTAGCTGTCGGGCAGGGATACGAGCAGTACTTC. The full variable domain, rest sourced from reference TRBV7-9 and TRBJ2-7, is DTGVSQNPRHKITKRGQNVTFRCDPISEHNRLYWYRQTLGQGPEFLTYFQNEAQLEKSRLLSDRFSAERPKGSFSTLEIQRTEQGDSAMYLCASSLAVGQGYEQYFGPGTRLTVT.